In its sample, the clone carrying this T cell receptor (beta chain) was seen many times. Antigen specificity is unknown. CDR3 length: 14 amino acids. Per the germline V gene, CDR1 is SGHAT and CDR2 is FQNNGV. V shed 5 bases and J 9 bases; nucleotides not matched to a gene: 8. Whoever was chosen for sequencing had shown CD8+CD57+ cell expansion by flow cytometry. CDR3 and TCR beta VDJ profiling relied on a genomic DNA template. TCRdb recomputed calls from the reads with MiXCR, one row per CDR3 protein. This sample has approximately 160,000 distinct CDR3 sequences, with more than 45% found just once. The data are from a study of CD8+CD57+ T cells in acquired aplastic anemia. Notes on the study in general: Overlap between patients and controls comprised roughly 28 CD8+ CDR3 sequences.

Specimen: sorted CD4+, CD8+, or CD8+CD57+ T cells (not recorded which) from PBMCs. The origin of this receptor is a human donor with aplastic anemia. V is TRBV11-2 and J is TRBJ1-1; TRBD1 matches at 11 bases. The CDR3 coding sequence is TGTGCCAGCAGCGCCGGACAGGGGGCAGAGAAAGCTTTCTTT. Translated, it gives CASSAGQGAEKAFF.